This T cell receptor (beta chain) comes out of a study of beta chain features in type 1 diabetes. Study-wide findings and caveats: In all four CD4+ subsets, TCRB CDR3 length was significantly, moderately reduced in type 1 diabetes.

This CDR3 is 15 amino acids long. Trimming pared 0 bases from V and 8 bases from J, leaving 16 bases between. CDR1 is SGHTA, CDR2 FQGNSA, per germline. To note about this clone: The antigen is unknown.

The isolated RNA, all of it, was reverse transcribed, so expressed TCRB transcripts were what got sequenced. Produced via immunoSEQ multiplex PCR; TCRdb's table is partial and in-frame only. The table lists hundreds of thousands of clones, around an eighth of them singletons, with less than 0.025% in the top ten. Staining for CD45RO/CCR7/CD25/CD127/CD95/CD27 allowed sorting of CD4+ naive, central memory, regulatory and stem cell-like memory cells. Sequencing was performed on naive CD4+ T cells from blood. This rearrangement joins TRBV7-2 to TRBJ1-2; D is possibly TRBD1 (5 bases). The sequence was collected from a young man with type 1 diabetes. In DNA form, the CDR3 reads TGTGCCAGCAGCTTAGCGCTCGGCCAGGGCGGGGGCTACACCTTC. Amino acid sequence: CASSLALGQGGGYTF.